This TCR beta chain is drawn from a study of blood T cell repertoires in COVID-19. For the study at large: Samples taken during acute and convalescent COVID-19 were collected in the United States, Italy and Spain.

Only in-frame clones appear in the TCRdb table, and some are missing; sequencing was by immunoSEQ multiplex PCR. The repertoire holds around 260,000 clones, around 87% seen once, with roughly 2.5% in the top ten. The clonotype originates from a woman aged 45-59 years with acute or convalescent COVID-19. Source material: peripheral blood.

The CDR3 DNA reads TGTGCCTGGAGTTGGTCAGGGTTCAATCAGCCCCAGCATTTT. It encodes CAWSWSGFNQPQHF. This sequence joins TRBV30 and TRBJ1-5, with a possible D match to TRBD1 (5 bases). The germline CDR1 and CDR2 sequences are GTSNPN and SVGIG (reference sequence). CDR3 length equals 14 residues. The V and J ends lost 2 bases and 3 bases respectively, with 11 bases between them.